The present entry profiles one T cell receptor (beta chain) with its context. This clone came up once. Which antigen it targets is not known. Base qualities are missing; no much larger clone stands one base away. Because repertoires were sampled repeatedly during chemoradiotherapy, clonal expansion in the tumor microenvironment could be followed. The sample is drawn from a study of chemoradiotherapy in HPV16-positive cancers (dated by TCRdb to 2022 to 2024). Turning to the overall study: Candidate HPV-specific T-cell clones and common TCR motifs were defined by functional T-cell assays performed on cells from a couple of HPV16-positive patients. Next, the candidate HPV-specific TCRs and motifs were followed in TCR repertoires from around 90 patients with HPV-related cancers. The study set out to ask whether T-cell immunity against the HPV oncoproteins E6 and E7 changes over the course of chemoradiotherapy and whether that immunity affects survival. General findings and caveats noted by the study authors: Among HPV16-positive patients, expansion of HPV-responsive T cells during chemoradiotherapy was associated with better recurrence-free survival. Expansion of candidate HPV-specific clones and E7-related TCR motifs was observed in the tumor microenvironment during treatment, whereas no such expansion was observed for non-HPV-specific T cells. The survival association was reported for HPV16-positive patients, and the functional definition of HPV-specific T cells was derived from only a couple of HPV16-positive patients.

Library preparation was by the immunoSEQ multiplex PCR assay. Drawn from immuneACCESS, this table holds only the in-frame rearrangements with V and J called that TCRdb kept. Clones are partly lost; checked studies trace under half to an unresolved V gene and leave the rest unexplained. This sample is represented by some 31,000 clones; approximately 91% of them were singletons. 20% to 25% of the sample lies in the top ten. The germline V gene encodes CDR1 GTSNPN and CDR2 SVGIG (reference sequence). The cysteine opens and the phenylalanine closes a CDR3 of 16 amino acids. The CDR3 DNA has 48 bases and is translated from base 1. V loses 0 bases at its end and J loses 5 bases; junction bases beyond the gene matches: 8.

Sequences were derived from blood, sampled from a patient who underwent chemoradiotherapy. The TCR sequence derives from a human donor with HPV-associated anogenital cancer. The rearrangement combines TRBV30 with TRBJ2-3; TRBD2 lines up with 10 middle nucleotides. The sequence in DNA is TGTGCCTGGAGTGTAGAACCAGCGGGAGGGGTAGATACGCAGTATTTT. Its protein is CAWSVEPAGGVDTQYF.